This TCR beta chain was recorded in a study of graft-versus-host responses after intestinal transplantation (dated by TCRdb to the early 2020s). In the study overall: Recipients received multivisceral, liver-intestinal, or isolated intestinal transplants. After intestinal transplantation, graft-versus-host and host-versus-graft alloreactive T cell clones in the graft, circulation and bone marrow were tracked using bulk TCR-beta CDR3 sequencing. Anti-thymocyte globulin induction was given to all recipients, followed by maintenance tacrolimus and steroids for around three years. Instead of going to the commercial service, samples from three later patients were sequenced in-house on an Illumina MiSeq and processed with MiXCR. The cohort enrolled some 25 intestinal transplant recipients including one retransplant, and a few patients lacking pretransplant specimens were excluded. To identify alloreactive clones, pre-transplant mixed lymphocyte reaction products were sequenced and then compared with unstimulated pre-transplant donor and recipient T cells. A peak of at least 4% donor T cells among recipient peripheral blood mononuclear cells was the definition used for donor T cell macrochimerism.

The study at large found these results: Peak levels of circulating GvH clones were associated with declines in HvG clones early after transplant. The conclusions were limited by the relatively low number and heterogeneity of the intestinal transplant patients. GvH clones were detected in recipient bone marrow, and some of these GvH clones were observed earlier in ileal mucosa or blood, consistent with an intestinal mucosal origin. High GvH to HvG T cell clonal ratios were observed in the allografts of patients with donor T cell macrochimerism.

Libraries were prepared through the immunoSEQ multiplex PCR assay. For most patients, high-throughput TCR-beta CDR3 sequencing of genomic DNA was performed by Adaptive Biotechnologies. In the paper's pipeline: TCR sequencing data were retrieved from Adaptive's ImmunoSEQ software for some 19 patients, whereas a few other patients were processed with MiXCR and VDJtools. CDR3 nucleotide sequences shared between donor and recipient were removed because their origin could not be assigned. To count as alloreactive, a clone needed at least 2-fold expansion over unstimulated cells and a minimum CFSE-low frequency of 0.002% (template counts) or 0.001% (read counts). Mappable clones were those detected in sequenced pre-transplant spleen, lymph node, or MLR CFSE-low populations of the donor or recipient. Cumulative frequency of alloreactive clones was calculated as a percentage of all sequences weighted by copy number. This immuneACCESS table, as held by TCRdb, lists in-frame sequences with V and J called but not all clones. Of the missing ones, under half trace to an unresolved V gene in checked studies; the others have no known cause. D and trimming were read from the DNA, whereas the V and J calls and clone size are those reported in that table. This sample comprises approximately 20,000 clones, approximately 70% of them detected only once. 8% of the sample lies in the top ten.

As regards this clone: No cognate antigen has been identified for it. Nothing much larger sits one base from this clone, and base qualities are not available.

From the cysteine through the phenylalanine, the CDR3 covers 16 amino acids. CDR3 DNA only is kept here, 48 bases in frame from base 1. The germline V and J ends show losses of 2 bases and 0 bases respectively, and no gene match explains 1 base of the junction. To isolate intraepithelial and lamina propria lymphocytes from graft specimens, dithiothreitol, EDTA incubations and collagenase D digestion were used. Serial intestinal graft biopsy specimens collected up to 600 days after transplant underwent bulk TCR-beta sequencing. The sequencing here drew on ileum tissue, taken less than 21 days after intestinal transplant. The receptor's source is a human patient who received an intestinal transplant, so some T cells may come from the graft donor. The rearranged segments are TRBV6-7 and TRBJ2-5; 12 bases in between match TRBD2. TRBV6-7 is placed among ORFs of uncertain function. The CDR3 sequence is CASSYRTSGNQETQYF. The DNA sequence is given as TGTGCCAGCAGTTACAGGACTAGCGGGAACCAAGAGACCCAGTACTTC.